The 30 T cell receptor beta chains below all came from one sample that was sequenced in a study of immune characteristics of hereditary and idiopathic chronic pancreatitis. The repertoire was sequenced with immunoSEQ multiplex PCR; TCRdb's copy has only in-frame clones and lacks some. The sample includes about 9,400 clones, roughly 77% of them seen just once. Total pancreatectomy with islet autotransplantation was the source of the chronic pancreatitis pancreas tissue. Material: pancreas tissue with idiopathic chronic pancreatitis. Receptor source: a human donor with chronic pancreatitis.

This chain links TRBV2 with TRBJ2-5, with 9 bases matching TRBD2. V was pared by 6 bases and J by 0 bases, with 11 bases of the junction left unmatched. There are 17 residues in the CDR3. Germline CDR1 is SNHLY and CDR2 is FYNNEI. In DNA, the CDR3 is TGTGCCAGCAGGGAGCCTATGCGGGGGGGGTACCAAGAGACCCAGTACTTC. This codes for CASREPMRGGYQETQYF.

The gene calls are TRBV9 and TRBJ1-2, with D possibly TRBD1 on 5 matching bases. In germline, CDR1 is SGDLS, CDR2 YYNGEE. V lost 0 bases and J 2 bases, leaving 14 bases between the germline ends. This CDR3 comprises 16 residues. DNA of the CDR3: TGTGCCAGCAGCGTAGGACCTTTGGGGGAGAACTATGGCTACACCTTC. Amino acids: CASSVGPLGENYGYTF. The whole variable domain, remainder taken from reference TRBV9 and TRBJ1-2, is DSGVTQTPKHLITATGQRVTLRCSPRSGDLSVYWYQQSLDQGLQFLIQYYNGEERAKGNILERFSAQQFPDLHSELNLSSLELGDSALYFCASSVGPLGENYGYTFGSGTRLTVV.

This CDR3 reads CASSLEGTGGREQFF. The CDR3 DNA follows: TGTGCCAGCAGCTTGGAGGGGACAGGGGGACGTGAGCAGTTCTTC. V is TRBV5-4 and J is TRBJ2-1; 11 nucleotides line up with TRBD1. The CDR3 runs to 15 residues. Germline V gene lookup returns CDR1 SGHNT and CDR2 YYREEE (reference sequence). V dropped 0 bases and J dropped 9; count of bases not matched to a gene: 5. Looking up the rest from reference TRBV5-4 and TRBJ2-1 gives the full variable domain: ETGVTQSPTHLIKTRGQQVTLRCSSQSGHNTVSWYQQALGQGPQFIFQYYREEENGRGNFPPRFSGLQFPNYSSELNVNALELDDSALYLCASSLEGTGGREQFFGPGTRLTVL.

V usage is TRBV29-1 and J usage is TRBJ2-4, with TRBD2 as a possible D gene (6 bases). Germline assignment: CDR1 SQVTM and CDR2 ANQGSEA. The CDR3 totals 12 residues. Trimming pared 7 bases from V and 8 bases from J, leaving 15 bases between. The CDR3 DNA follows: TGCAGCGCCGTCGGGGGATCGGACATTCAGTACTTC. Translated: CSAVGGSDIQYF.

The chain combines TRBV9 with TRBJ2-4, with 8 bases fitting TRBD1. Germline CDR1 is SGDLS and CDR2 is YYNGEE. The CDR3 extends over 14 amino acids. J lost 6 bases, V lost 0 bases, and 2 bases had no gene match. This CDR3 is CASSVGQGANIQYF. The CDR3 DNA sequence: TGTGCCAGCAGCGTAGGGCAGGGGGCAAACATTCAGTACTTC.

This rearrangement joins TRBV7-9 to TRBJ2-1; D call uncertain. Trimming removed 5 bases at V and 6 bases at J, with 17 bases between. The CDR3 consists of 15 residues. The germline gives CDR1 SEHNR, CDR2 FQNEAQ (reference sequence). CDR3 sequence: CASSPSALYGNEQFF. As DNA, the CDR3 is TGTGCCAGCAGCCCCAGTGCTCTCTATGGCAATGAGCAGTTCTTC.

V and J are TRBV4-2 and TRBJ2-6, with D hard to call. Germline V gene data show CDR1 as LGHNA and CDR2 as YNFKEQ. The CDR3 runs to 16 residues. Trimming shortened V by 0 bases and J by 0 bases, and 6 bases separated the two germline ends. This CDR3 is CASSQDEVSGANVLTF. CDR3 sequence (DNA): TGTGCCAGCAGCCAAGATGAGGTCTCTGGGGCCAACGTCCTGACTTTC.

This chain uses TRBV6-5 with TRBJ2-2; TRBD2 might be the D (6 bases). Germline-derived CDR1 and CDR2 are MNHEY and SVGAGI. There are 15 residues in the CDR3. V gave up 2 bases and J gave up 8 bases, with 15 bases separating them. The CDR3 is CASSYGDSGPGELFF. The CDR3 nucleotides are TGTGCCAGCAGTTACGGGGACTCTGGACCAGGGGAGCTGTTTTTT.

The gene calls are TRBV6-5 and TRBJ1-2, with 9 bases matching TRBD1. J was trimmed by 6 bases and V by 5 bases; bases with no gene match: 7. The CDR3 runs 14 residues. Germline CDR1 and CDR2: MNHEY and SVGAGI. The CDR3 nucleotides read TGTGCCAGCAGTAGAAAGACAGGGGGAAATGGCTACACCTTC. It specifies CASSRKTGGNGYTF.

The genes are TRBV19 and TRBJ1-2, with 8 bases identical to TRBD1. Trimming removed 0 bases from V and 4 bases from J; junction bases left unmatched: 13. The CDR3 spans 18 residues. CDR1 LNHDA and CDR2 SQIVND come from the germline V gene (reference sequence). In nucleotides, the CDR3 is TGTGCCAGTAGTATAGACCTCCCGGGACAGGCGGTACTCTATGGCTACACCTTC. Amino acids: CASSIDLPGQAVLYGYTF.

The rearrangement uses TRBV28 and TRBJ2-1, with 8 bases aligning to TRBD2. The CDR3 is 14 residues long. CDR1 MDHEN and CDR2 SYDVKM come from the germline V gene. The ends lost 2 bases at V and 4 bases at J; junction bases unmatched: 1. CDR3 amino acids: CASSLRGGYNEQFF. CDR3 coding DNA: TGTGCCAGCAGTTTACGGGGGGGATACAATGAGCAGTTCTTC.

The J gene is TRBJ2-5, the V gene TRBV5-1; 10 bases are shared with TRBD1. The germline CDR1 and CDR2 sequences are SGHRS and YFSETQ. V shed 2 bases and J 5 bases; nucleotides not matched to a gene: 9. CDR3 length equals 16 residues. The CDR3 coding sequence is TGCGCCAGCAGCTTAGGACAGGGGGGGATCGGTGAGACCCAGTACTTC. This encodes CASSLGQGGIGETQYF.

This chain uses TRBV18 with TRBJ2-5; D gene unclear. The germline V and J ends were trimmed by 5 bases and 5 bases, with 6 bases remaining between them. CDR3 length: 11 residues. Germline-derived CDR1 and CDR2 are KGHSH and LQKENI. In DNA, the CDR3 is TGTGCCAGCTCAACTAAGGAGACCCAGTACTTC. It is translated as CASSTKETQYF.

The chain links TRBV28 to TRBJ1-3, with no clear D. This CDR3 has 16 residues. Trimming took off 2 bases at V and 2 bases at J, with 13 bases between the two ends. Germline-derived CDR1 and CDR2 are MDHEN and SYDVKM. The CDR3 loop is CASSLDEMTAGNTIYF. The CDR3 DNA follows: TGTGCCAGCAGTTTAGATGAAATGACGGCTGGAAACACCATATATTTT.

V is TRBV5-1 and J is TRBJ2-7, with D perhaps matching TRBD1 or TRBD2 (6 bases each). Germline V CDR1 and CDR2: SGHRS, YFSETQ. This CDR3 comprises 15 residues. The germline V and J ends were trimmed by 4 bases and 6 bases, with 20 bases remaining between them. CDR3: CASSGGDGGPLEQYF. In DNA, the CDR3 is TGCGCCAGCAGCGGGGGCGACGGGGGCCCGCTCGAGCAGTACTTC.

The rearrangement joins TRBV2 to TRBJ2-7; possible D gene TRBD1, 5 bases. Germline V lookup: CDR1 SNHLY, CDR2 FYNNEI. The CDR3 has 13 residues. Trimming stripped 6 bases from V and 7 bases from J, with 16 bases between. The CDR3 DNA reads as TGTGCCAGCAGCACCAACAGGTTATCGGAGCAGTACGTC. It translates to CASSTNRLSEQYV.

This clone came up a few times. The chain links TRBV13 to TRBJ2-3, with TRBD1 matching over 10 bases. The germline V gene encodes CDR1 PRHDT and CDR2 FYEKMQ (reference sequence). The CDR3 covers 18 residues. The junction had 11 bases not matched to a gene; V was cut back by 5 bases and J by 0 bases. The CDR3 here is CASSQWDRGHSSTDTQYF. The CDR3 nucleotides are TGTGCCAGCAGCCAGTGGGACAGGGGCCACTCTAGCACAGATACGCAGTATTTT.

The CDR3 coding sequence is TGCGCCAGCAGCTTGCACCTGGGACAGGGGAATGGCTACACCTTC. Translation: CASSLHLGQGNGYTF. J is TRBJ1-2 and V is TRBV5-1; 10 bases align to TRBD1. The CDR3 is 15 residues long. The ends lost 1 base at V and 6 bases at J; junction bases unmatched: 6. The germline V gene encodes CDR1 SGHRS and CDR2 YFSETQ.

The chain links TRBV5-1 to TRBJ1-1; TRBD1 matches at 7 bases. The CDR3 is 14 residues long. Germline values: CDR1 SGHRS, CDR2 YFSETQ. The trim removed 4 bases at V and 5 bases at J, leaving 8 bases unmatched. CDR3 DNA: TGCGCCAGCAGCCTTCAGACAGGGAGTACTGAAGCTTTCTTT. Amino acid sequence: CASSLQTGSTEAFF.

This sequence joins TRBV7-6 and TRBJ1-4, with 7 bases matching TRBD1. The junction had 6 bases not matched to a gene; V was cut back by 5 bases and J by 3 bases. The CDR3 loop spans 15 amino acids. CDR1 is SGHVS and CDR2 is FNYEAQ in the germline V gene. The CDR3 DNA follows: TGTGCCAGCAGCGGGGGACAGTCGGCTAATGAAAAACTGTTTTTT. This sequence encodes CASSGGQSANEKLFF.

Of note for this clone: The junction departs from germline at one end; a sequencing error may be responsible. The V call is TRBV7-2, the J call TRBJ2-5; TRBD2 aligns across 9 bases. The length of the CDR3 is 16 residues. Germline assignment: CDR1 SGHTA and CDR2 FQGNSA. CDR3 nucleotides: TGTGCCAGCAGTCATTACTACGCGGGGGGGCAAGGGACCCAGTACTTC. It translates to CASSHYYAGGQGTQYF. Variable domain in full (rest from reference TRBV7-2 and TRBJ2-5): GAGVSQSPSNKVTEKGKDVELRCDPISGHTALYWYRQSLGQGLEFLIYFQGNSAPDKSGLPSDRFSAERTGGSVSTLTIQRTQQEDSAVYLCASSHYYAGGQGTQYFGPGTRLLVL.

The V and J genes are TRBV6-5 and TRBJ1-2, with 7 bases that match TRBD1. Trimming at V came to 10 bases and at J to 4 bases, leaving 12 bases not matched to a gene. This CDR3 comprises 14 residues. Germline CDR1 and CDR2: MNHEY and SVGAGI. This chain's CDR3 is CATMRTGTVYGYTF. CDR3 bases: TGTGCCACCATGAGAACCGGGACAGTCTATGGCTACACCTTC.

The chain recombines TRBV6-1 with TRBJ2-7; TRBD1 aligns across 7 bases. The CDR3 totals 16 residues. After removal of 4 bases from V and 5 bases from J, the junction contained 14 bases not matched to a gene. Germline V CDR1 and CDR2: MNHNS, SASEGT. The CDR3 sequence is CASSVSRGSGGHEQYV. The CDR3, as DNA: TGTGCCAGCAGTGTTAGCAGGGGGTCCGGCGGACACGAGCAGTACGTC.

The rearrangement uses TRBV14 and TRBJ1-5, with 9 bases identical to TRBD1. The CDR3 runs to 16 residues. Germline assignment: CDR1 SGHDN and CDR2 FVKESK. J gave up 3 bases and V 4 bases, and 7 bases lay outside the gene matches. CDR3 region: CASSRAGTGFNQPQHF. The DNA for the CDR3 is TGTGCCAGCAGCCGAGCCGGGACAGGGTTCAATCAGCCCCAGCATTTT.

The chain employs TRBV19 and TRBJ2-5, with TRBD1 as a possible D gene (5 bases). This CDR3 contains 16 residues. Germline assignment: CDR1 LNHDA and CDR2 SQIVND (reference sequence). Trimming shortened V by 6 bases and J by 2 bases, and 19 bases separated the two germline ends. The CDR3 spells CASSFDPQGIQETQYF. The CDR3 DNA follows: TGTGCCAGTAGCTTCGATCCCCAGGGAATACAAGAGACCCAGTACTTC.

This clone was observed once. The CDR3 region has the DNA TGCGCCAGCGGGAAACTTAACTCCTACGAGCAGTACTTC. Protein: CASGKLNSYEQYF. The J gene is TRBJ2-7, the V gene TRBV5-1; D unclear. This CDR3 contains 13 residues. CDR1 SGHRS and CDR2 YFSETQ come from the germline V gene. V lost 7 bases and J 0 bases, leaving 11 bases between the germline ends.

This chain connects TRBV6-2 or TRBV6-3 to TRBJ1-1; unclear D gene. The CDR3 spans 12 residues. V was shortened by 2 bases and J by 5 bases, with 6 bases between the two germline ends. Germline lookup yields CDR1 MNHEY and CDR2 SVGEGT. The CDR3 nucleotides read TGTGCCAGCAGTTACAGCAAAACTGAAGCTTTCTTT. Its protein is CASSYSKTEAFF.

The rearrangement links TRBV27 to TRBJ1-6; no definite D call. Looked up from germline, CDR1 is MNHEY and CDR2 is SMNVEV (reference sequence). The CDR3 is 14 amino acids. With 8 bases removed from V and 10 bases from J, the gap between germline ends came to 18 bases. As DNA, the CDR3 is TGTGCCAGCGGATCCGGGGTGGCCTCCTCACCCCTCCACTTT. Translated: CASGSGVASSPLHF.

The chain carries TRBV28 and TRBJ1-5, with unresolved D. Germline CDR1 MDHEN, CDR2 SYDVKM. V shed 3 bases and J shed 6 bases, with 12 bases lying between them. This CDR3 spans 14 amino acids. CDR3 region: CASSFNLVGQPQHF. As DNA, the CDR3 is TGTGCCAGCAGTTTTAACCTTGTTGGTCAGCCCCAGCATTTT.

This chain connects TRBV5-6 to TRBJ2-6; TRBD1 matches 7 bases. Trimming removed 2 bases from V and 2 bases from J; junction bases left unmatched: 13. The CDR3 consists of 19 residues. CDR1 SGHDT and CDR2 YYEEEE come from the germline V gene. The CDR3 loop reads CASSFPGQARLAGANVLTF. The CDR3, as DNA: TGTGCCAGCAGCTTCCCCGGACAGGCTAGATTGGCTGGGGCCAACGTCCTGACTTTC.